Listed here are 26 T cell receptor beta chains from one sample, sequenced in a study of post-analysis software for immune sequencing data. General study results and limits: Compared with controls, patients had more of 4 or 5 TRBV segments, including TRBV5-6, TRBV5-1 and TRBV20-1.

Which antigens these TCRs recognize remains unknown. Unique-molecular-identifier-tagged TCR beta cDNA libraries were used. TCRdb redid the calling of the PCR reads with MiXCR, one entry per CDR3 protein. The sample gives approximately 400,000 distinct CDR3 sequences, around 33% of which show up once; 13% is in the top ten. Sequences were obtained from blood. All receptors come from a girl under 18 with multiple sclerosis.

The chain has TRBV3-1 and TRBJ2-3; D gene unclear. V lost 3 bases and J lost 1, with 5 bases in between. Germline V gives CDR1 LGHDT, CDR2 YNNKEL (reference sequence). CDR3 size: 13 residues. The CDR3 coding sequence is TGTGCCAGCAGCCAGACACGCACAGATACGCAGTATTTT. This sequence encodes CASSQTRTDTQYF.

The V gene is TRBV7-9, the J gene TRBJ2-3; the D gene is possibly TRBD2 (6 bases). This CDR3 region has 14 residues. V lost 5 bases and J lost 2, with 11 bases in between. The V gene's germline CDR1 is SEHNR and CDR2 FQNEAQ (reference sequence). DNA for the CDR3: TGTGCCAGCAGCATACGGGACTTCACAGATACGCAGTATTTT. It specifies CASSIRDFTDTQYF.

This clonotype turned up a few times. The CDR3 protein is CASSLDVLAGATSYEQYF. The CDR3 DNA is TGCGCCAGCAGCTTGGATGTATTAGCGGGGGCTACCTCCTACGAGCAGTACTTC. The chain links TRBV5-1 to TRBJ2-7; 9 positions agree with TRBD2. There are 18 residues in the CDR3. The germline CDR1 and CDR2 sequences are SGHRS and YFSETQ. Trimming cost V 0 bases and J 0 bases; bases outside gene matches: 10.

This rearrangement joins TRBV5-1 to TRBJ2-7, with D possibly being TRBD2 (6 bases). Trimming removed 4 bases at V and 2 bases at J, with 7 bases between. This CDR3 region has 12 residues. Germline V lookup: CDR1 SGHRS, CDR2 YFSETQ. The CDR3 nucleotides read TGCGCCAGCAGCGCGGGGCCCTACGAGCAGTACTTC. Its protein is CASSAGPYEQYF.

The V gene is TRBV6-5, the J gene TRBJ1-3; D gene unclear. This CDR3 is built from 15 residues. Trimming shortened V by 5 bases and J by 3 bases, and 14 bases separated the two germline ends. The germline CDR1 and CDR2 sequences are MNHEY and SVGAGI. Here the CDR3 reads CASSAPGGLGNTIYF. CDR3 bases: TGTGCCAGCAGTGCCCCTGGTGGGCTTGGAAACACCATATATTTT.

This clonotype occurred many times. The V gene is TRBV4-2, the J gene TRBJ2-1; TRBD2 matches at 14 bases. Germline CDR1 and CDR2: LGHNA and YNFKEQ. This CDR3 spans 17 amino acids. Trimming took 2 bases from V and 5 from J; bases not matched to a gene: 5. The CDR3 nucleotides read TGTGCCAGCAGCCAATCTCCGACTAGCGGGGGGGACAATGAGCAGTTCTTC. Its protein product is CASSQSPTSGGDNEQFF.

The table lists this clonotype with a few counts. V is TRBV4-3 and J is TRBJ1-6; D call uncertain. The CDR3 spans 15 residues. V shed 1 base and J shed 5 bases, with 9 bases lying between them. CDR1 and CDR2 (germline): LGHNA, YSLEER. This CDR3 is CASSQVVGNNSPLHF. The CDR3 DNA reads TGCGCCAGCAGCCAAGTTGTGGGGAATAATTCACCCCTCCACTTT.

The genes are TRBV29-1 and TRBJ2-4; 11 nucleotides agree with TRBD1. Near its end, the DNA agrees better with TRBJ2-7, so the J call may be wrong. Germline V gives CDR1 SQVTM, CDR2 ANQGSEA. The CDR3 contains 14 residues. The CDR3: CSVEGTGGTYEQYF. The CDR3 DNA reads as TGCAGCGTTGAGGGGACAGGGGGAACCTACGAGCAGTACTTC.

The sample holds a few counts of this clonotype. This sequence joins TRBV12-5 and TRBJ1-2, with D perhaps matching TRBD1 (5 bases). V lost 7 bases and J lost 13, with 22 bases in between. Germline V gene lookup returns CDR1 LGHNT and CDR2 FRNRAP. The CDR3 consists of 13 residues. The CDR3 is CASDSKESADTTF. DNA for the CDR3: TGTGCTAGTGACTCAAAAGAAAGTGCGGACACCACCTTC.

This chain connects TRBV10-3 to TRBJ2-1; a weak D match, TRBD2 (7 bases). Germline loops: CDR1 ENHRY, CDR2 SYGVKD. V lost 0 bases and J lost 8, with 14 bases in between. The CDR3 runs 15 residues. CDR3 loop: CAISESTGGQDEQFF. The CDR3 DNA follows: TGTGCCATCAGTGAGTCGACGGGGGGCCAGGATGAGCAGTTCTTC.

This clonotype was seen a handful of times. The chain has TRBV9 and TRBJ2-7, with TRBD1 identical over 7 bases. CDR1 and CDR2 (germline): SGDLS, YYNGEE. CDR3 length equals 16 residues. The V segment lost 0 bases and the J segment 0 bases; nucleotides outside the gene matches: 6. CDR3 residues: CASSVGSDRPSYEQYF. The CDR3 bases are TGTGCCAGCAGCGTAGGATCGGACAGGCCCTCCTACGAGCAGTACTTC.

In this sample, this clonotype turned up once. The chain has TRBV15 and TRBJ2-1, with TRBD2 as a possible D gene (5 bases). Trimming shortened V by 1 base and J by 8 bases, and 12 bases separated the two germline ends. CDR3 length: 14 amino acids. Germline assignment: CDR1 LNHNV and CDR2 YYDKDF (reference sequence). CDR3 DNA: TGTGCCACCAGCAGAGGTGACGGGGAGCATGAGCAGTTCTTC. It codes for CATSRGDGEHEQFF.

The chain has TRBV5-1 and TRBJ1-1; D is undetermined. V was cut by 3 bases and J by 0 bases, with 12 bases left in between. Germline CDR1 is SGHRS and CDR2 is YFSETQ. The CDR3 has 15 amino acids. CDR3 protein: CASSSSGRLNTEAFF. CDR3 nucleotides: TGCGCCAGCAGCTCCTCCGGGCGGTTGAACACTGAAGCTTTCTTT.

The sample holds many counts of this clonotype. This chain joins TRBV12-3 or TRBV12-4 and TRBJ2-4; D remains ambiguous. The ends were cut back, 1 base at V and 0 bases at J, with 7 bases in the middle. The CDR3 is made up of 15 amino acids. The CDR3 region is CASSLGSGAKNIQYF. CDR3 nucleotide sequence: TGTGCCAGCAGTTTAGGTTCGGGAGCCAAAAACATTCAGTACTTC.

The gene calls are TRBV7-2 and TRBJ2-5; 12 bases agree with TRBD2. The DNA end lines up better with TRBJ2-7; the J call may be wrong. Germline V gene lookup returns CDR1 SGHTA and CDR2 FQGNSA. The CDR3 runs 15 residues. CDR3 DNA: TGTGCCAGCAGCTCAGGACTAGCGGGGCCCCACGAGCAGTACTTC. It codes for CASSSGLAGPHEQYF.

This sequence joins TRBV15 and TRBJ1-1; D is unresolved. CDR1 and CDR2 from the germline V gene are LNHNV and YYDKDF (reference sequence). Trimming removed 3 bases at V and 2 bases at J, with 7 bases between. The CDR3 contains 13 residues. The DNA for the CDR3 is TGTGCCACCAGCAGTTTTATAAACACTGAAGCTTTCTTT. This sequence encodes CATSSFINTEAFF.

This clonotype came up a few times. V is TRBV20-1 and J is TRBJ2-3, with TRBD1 as a possible D gene (6 bases). This CDR3 region has 13 residues. Germline V CDR1 and CDR2: DFQATT, SNEGSKA (reference sequence). V was pared by 6 bases and J by 8 bases, with 18 bases between. CDR3 DNA sequence: TGCAGTGCCCCCGGCACTGAAGGGGGTACGCAGTATTTT. Translated, it gives CSAPGTEGGTQYF.

This chain links TRBV14 with TRBJ2-5, with D hard to call. Germline V gene data show CDR1 as SGHDN and CDR2 as FVKESK. The germline V and J ends were trimmed by 5 bases and 4 bases, with 5 bases remaining between them. The CDR3 is made up of 11 amino acids. The CDR3, as DNA: TGTGCCAGCAGCAGGACAGAGACCCAGTACTTC. Translation gives CASSRTETQYF.

This clonotype has only a few counts. The chain couples TRBV19 to TRBJ1-2; TRBD1 is a possible D gene (5 bases). V lost 3 bases and J lost 7, with 18 bases in between. CDR1 is LNHDA and CDR2 is SQIVND in the germline V gene (reference sequence). This CDR3 has 15 residues. CDR3 DNA: TGTGCCAGTAGTATCCTCGGACAAAGGATCGTTGGCTACACCTTC. Residues: CASSILGQRIVGYTF.

The sample holds a few counts of this clonotype. The rearrangement uses TRBV4-2 and TRBJ1-2, with no clear D. This CDR3 has 15 residues. Trimming pared 0 bases from V and 4 bases from J, leaving 12 bases between. The germline V gene has CDR1 LGHNA and CDR2 YNFKEQ. The CDR3 region is CASSQDWGPLYGYTF. In DNA form, the CDR3 reads TGTGCCAGCAGCCAAGACTGGGGTCCCCTCTATGGCTACACCTTC.

V gene TRBV6-1 combines with J gene TRBJ1-5, with a possible D match to TRBD1 (5 bases). The germline V gene has CDR1 MNHNS and CDR2 SASEGT. Trimming shortened V by 6 bases and J by 7 bases, and 16 bases separated the two germline ends. The CDR3 is 14 amino acids. The CDR3 loop is CASRSGGRGQPQHF. In DNA form, the CDR3 reads TGTGCCAGCAGGTCTGGGGGTCGTGGGCAGCCCCAGCATTTT.

The genes are TRBV25-1 and TRBJ1-4; D uncertain. CDR1 MGHDK and CDR2 SYGVNS come from the germline V gene. With 1 base removed from V and 6 bases from J, the gap between germline ends came to 3 bases. This CDR3 comprises 12 residues. This CDR3 reads CASSELDEKLFF. DNA for the CDR3: TGTGCCAGCAGTGAATTAGATGAAAAACTGTTTTTT.

This clonotype was seen a handful of times. The V call is TRBV7-2, the J call TRBJ1-5; 8 bases fit TRBD1. Germline trimming cut 3 bases from V and 5 bases from J; bases unmatched to any gene: 9. The CDR3 is made up of 16 amino acids. The V gene's germline CDR1 is SGHTA and CDR2 FQGNSA. Here the CDR3 DNA reads TGTGCCAGCAGCTTCCAGGGCAGGGGGCTGTATCAGCCCCAGCATTTT. It is translated as CASSFQGRGLYQPQHF. Variable domain in full (rest from reference TRBV7-2 and TRBJ1-5): GAGVSQSPSNKVTEKGKDVELRCDPISGHTALYWYRQSLGQGLEFLIYFQGNSAPDKSGLPSDRFSAERTGGSVSTLTIQRTQQEDSAVYLCASSFQGRGLYQPQHFGDGTRLSIL.

The chain uses TRBV6-6 and TRBJ2-1; TRBD2 agrees at 16 bases. The V and J ends lost 8 bases and 10 bases, in that order; junction bases with no gene match: 11. This CDR3 comprises 16 residues. In germline, CDR1 is MNHNY, CDR2 SVGAGI (reference sequence). The CDR3 is CASLLIGTSGGAEQFF. The CDR3 DNA reads TGTGCCAGCCTCCTAATAGGGACTAGCGGGGGGGCGGAGCAGTTCTTC.

The chain carries TRBV6-6 and TRBJ2-7; perhaps D is TRBD1 or TRBD2 (5 bases each). The V end was cut by 6 bases, the J end by 2 bases, with 14 bases between. Germline V gene data show CDR1 as MNHNY and CDR2 as SVGAGI (reference sequence). There are 14 residues in the CDR3. The CDR3 DNA sequence: TGTGCCAGCAGGAGCCTCAGGGAGCCCTACGAGCAGTACTTC. Amino acid sequence: CASRSLREPYEQYF.

This clonotype appeared many times. This chain joins TRBV11-1 and TRBJ2-7; no firm D call. The germline V gene has CDR1 SGHAT and CDR2 FQDESV (reference sequence). The CDR3 spans 14 residues. Deletions cut 1 base from V and 2 bases from J, with 9 bases between. CDR3 sequence reads: CASSLEGQTYEQYF. The DNA for the CDR3 is TGTGCCAGCAGCTTAGAAGGGCAGACCTACGAGCAGTACTTC.